Presented here are 14 T cell receptor beta chains from one specimen sequenced in a study of control samples from healthy donors and cancer patients. The method was immunoSEQ multiplex PCR; TCRdb's version includes in-frame clones alone and lacks a portion of them. The table shows 100,000 to 150,000 clones, with approximately 92% occurring only once. Sequenced material: PBMCs. These receptors came from a man aged 80 or over with head and neck cancer.

The chain uses TRBV6-1 and TRBJ2-5, with D unresolved. The CDR3 totals 14 residues. Germline CDR1 reads MNHNS; CDR2 reads SASEGT. Between the trimmed V and J ends, which lost 2 bases and 2 bases, there was a span of 9 bases. Written as DNA, the CDR3 is TGTGCCAGCAGTGAAAGTGGAATACAAGAGACCCAGTACTTC. Protein sequence: CASSESGIQETQYF.

The rearrangement links TRBV19 to TRBJ2-7; D gene uncertain. The CDR3 runs to 14 residues. With 3 bases removed from V and 3 bases from J, the gap between germline ends came to 12 bases. Germline CDR1 is LNHDA and CDR2 is SQIVND (reference sequence). In nucleotides, the CDR3 is TGTGCCAGTAGTATTGAGACGGCCAGCTACGAGCAGTACTTC. The encoded protein is CASSIETASYEQYF.

This rearrangement joins TRBV6-5 to TRBJ1-5, with TRBD1 matching 10 bases. J was trimmed by 4 bases and V by 4 bases; bases with no gene match: 1. Per the germline V gene, CDR1 is MNHEY and CDR2 is SVGAGI. CDR3 length: 14 amino acids. The CDR3 here is CASSWDRGNQPQHF. CDR3 coding DNA: TGTGCCAGCAGTTGGGACAGGGGTAATCAGCCCCAGCATTTT.

The V and J genes are TRBV9 and TRBJ2-1, with 9 nucleotides matching TRBD2. Germline CDR1 reads SGDLS; CDR2 reads YYNGEE. The length of the CDR3 is 15 residues. V lost 0 bases to trimming and J lost 12 bases; unmatched junction nucleotides: 10. CDR3 in amino acids: CASSVEWIAGARQFF. CDR3 nucleotides: TGTGCCAGCAGCGTAGAATGGATAGCGGGGGCCCGGCAGTTCTTC.

The gene calls are TRBV18 and TRBJ2-3, with D uncertain. The CDR3 contains 14 residues. Deletions cut 1 base from V and 3 bases from J, with 8 bases between. The germline V gene has CDR1 KGHSH and CDR2 LQKENI. DNA of the CDR3: TGTGCCAGCTCACCACTGACTCAGACAGATACGCAGTATTTT. Its protein is CASSPLTQTDTQYF.

This chain uses TRBV7-2 with TRBJ2-1, with TRBD1 matching over 7 bases. Unmatched junction bases numbered 12, after V lost 0 bases and J lost 10 bases. Germline values: CDR1 SGHTA, CDR2 FQGNSA. The CDR3 consists of 16 residues. Written as DNA, the CDR3 is TGTGCCAGCAGCTTAGCCGGGACAGCTACCGGATTAGAGCAGTTCTTC. This codes for CASSLAGTATGLEQFF. Complete variable domain (other parts from reference TRBV7-2 and TRBJ2-1): GAGVSQSPSNKVTEKGKDVELRCDPISGHTALYWYRQSLGQGLEFLIYFQGNSAPDKSGLPSDRFSAERTGGSVSTLTIQRTQQEDSAVYLCASSLAGTATGLEQFFGPGTRLTVL.

The chain carries TRBV7-7 and TRBJ2-1; a possible D gene is TRBD2 (7 bases). The germline V gene has CDR1 SSHAT and CDR2 FNYEAQ (reference sequence). The CDR3 is made up of 15 amino acids. The V gene lost 4 bases and the J gene lost 4 bases, with 14 bases spanning the gap. For the CDR3, the DNA is TGTGCCAGCAGCTGGGGGCTAGCGGTATACAATGAGCAGTTCTTC. Its protein product is CASSWGLAVYNEQFF. Variable domain in full (rest from reference TRBV7-7 and TRBJ2-1): GAGVSQSPRYKVTKRGQDVTLRCDPISSHATLYWYQQALGQGPEFLTYFNYEAQPDKSGLPSDRFSAERPEGSISTLTIQRTEQRDSAMYRCASSWGLAVYNEQFFGPGTRLTVL.

The V call is TRBV29-1, the J call TRBJ1-5; no definite D call. The V end lost 3 bases, the J end lost 1 base, and 4 bases lay between the germline ends. This CDR3 comprises 12 residues. Germline CDR1 reads SQVTM; CDR2 reads ANQGSEA. CDR3 coding DNA: TGCAGCGTTGATAGGAGCAATCAGCCCCAGCATTTT. It is translated as CSVDRSNQPQHF.

The genes are TRBV5-1 and TRBJ1-3; 8 bases fit TRBD1. The CDR3 spans 18 residues. The V gene's germline CDR1 is SGHRS and CDR2 YFSETQ. V trimming: 0 bases; J trimming: 0 bases; junction bases outside the gene matches: 8. The CDR3 protein is CASSLGLTGQDSGNTIYF. Here the CDR3 DNA reads TGCGCCAGCAGCTTGGGTCTGACGGGACAGGACTCTGGAAACACCATATATTTT.

The rearrangement links TRBV2 to TRBJ1-5, with D unclear. Germline V gene sequence: CDR1 SNHLY, CDR2 FYNNEI. Deletions cut 4 bases from V and 2 bases from J, with 9 bases between. The CDR3 is 14 amino acids. The CDR3 nucleotides are TGTGCCAGCAGTGTACAGCCCGGCAATCAGCCCCAGCATTTT. The encoded protein is CASSVQPGNQPQHF.

This chain connects TRBV4-1 to TRBJ2-1; TRBD2 matches at 11 bases. This CDR3 region has 19 residues. The germline V gene has CDR1 MGHRA and CDR2 YSYEKL. V was pared by 0 bases and J by 6 bases, with 13 bases of the junction left unmatched. The CDR3 is CASSQDEGSGRARLNEQFF. CDR3 bases: TGCGCCAGCAGCCAAGATGAGGGTAGCGGGAGGGCCCGACTCAATGAGCAGTTCTTC.

This clone was detected a few times. The rearrangement joins TRBV7-9 to TRBJ1-2; a possible D gene is TRBD1 (5 bases). This CDR3 spans 12 amino acids. With 5 bases removed from V and 5 bases from J, the gap between germline ends came to 9 bases. Germline V CDR1 and CDR2: SEHNR, FQNEAQ (reference sequence). The CDR3 protein is CASSMTEYGYTF. Written as DNA, the CDR3 is TGTGCCAGCAGCATGACAGAATATGGCTACACCTTC.

CDR3 sequence: CASFSQRAQQYGYTF. DNA for the CDR3: TGCGCCAGCTTCTCCCAGCGGGCACAGCAATATGGCTACACCTTC. The rearrangement uses TRBV10-2 and TRBJ1-2; D remains unclear. V shed 8 bases and J shed 5 bases, with 21 bases lying between them. This CDR3 is built from 15 residues. Per germline, CDR1 WSHSY and CDR2 SAAADI.

The chain employs TRBV6-1 and TRBJ2-3, with D possibly being TRBD1 or TRBD2 (7 bases each). V was pared by 4 bases and J by 2 bases, with 19 bases between. Germline V gene sequence: CDR1 MNHNS, CDR2 SASEGT. This CDR3 has 17 residues. The CDR3 sequence is CASSVQGGRGFTDTQYF. The CDR3 DNA is TGTGCCAGCAGTGTCCAGGGGGGGCGGGGATTCACAGATACGCAGTATTTT.